What follows are 23 T cell receptor beta chains derived from one specimen sequenced in a study of cytomegalovirus exposure and HLA in healthy donors. With 60 Vbeta and 13 Jbeta primers, the PCR was carried out. Data came from immunoSEQ multiplex PCR; TCRdb stores just in-frame clones and leaves some out. Here the sample spans 120,000 to 150,000 clones, 65% to 90% being singletons. Sequencing was carried out using PBMCs. These receptors were collected from a woman under 40 in good health and CMV-seronegative.

The CDR3 DNA reads TGTGCCAGCAGCCAACCCAGAGGGAAGTATCAGCCCCAGCATTTT. Protein sequence: CASSQPRGKYQPQHF. This rearrangement joins TRBV14 to TRBJ1-5; D unresolved. This CDR3 contains 15 residues. V lost 2 bases and J lost 5, with 13 bases in between. Germline CDR1 and CDR2: SGHDN and FVKESK.

This clone was observed a handful of times. The chain recombines TRBV6-1 with TRBJ1-1; the match to TRBD1 covers 8 bases. The CDR3 runs 15 residues. The germline V gene has CDR1 MNHNS and CDR2 SASEGT. Trimming at V came to 7 bases and at J to 4 bases, leaving 11 bases not matched to a gene. DNA for the CDR3: TGTGCCAGCACTACTTCAGGGGGCGCGGGCACTGAAGCTTTCTTT. Its protein is CASTTSGGAGTEAFF.

This clone has only one observation. V usage is TRBV25-1 and J usage is TRBJ2-1; TRBD2 aligns across 8 bases. CDR1 and CDR2 (germline): MGHDK, SYGVNS. V was pared by 1 base and J by 5 bases, with 7 bases of the junction left unmatched. This CDR3 contains 16 residues. CDR3 DNA sequence: TGTGCCAGCAGTGAATTGACGGGGGGGAGAGACAATGAGCAGTTCTTC. It translates to CASSELTGGRDNEQFF.

The J gene is TRBJ2-1, the V gene TRBV27; a possible D gene is TRBD2 (5 bases). Trimming left V 3 bases short and J 2 bases short, with 8 bases between. The CDR3 has 14 residues. Germline V gene sequence: CDR1 MNHEY, CDR2 SMNVEV (reference sequence). The chain's CDR3 is CASSFALAYNEQFF. The DNA of the CDR3 is TGTGCCAGCAGTTTTGCACTAGCCTACAATGAGCAGTTCTTC.

With respect to this clone: Other DNA variants within this sample encode the same CDR3. The chain combines TRBV27 with TRBJ2-1; 9 nucleotides line up with TRBD1. V shed 5 bases and J 6 bases; nucleotides not matched to a gene: 8. Germline V gene data show CDR1 as MNHEY and CDR2 as SMNVEV (reference sequence). The CDR3 runs 15 residues. The CDR3 reads CASSQPGQGGNEQFF. Here the CDR3 DNA reads TGTGCCAGCAGTCAACCGGGACAGGGTGGCAATGAGCAGTTCTTC.

This clone was found a few times. J is TRBJ2-2 and V is TRBV2, with D uncertain. The CDR3 consists of 16 residues. Germline CDR1 is SNHLY and CDR2 is FYNNEI. The V and J ends lost 3 bases and 1 base respectively, with 12 bases between them. The CDR3 is CASSELGSGNTGELFF. In DNA form, the CDR3 reads TGTGCCAGCAGTGAGTTGGGCAGTGGGAACACCGGGGAGCTGTTTTTT.

The chain employs TRBV7-2 and TRBJ1-1; maybe TRBD1 (5 bases). The germline V gene has CDR1 SGHTA and CDR2 FQGNSA. Between the trimmed V and J ends, which lost 2 bases and 3 bases, there was a span of 7 bases. There are 13 residues in the CDR3. The CDR3 loop is CASSLSGDTEAFF. The CDR3 coding sequence is TGTGCCAGCAGCTTATCGGGGGACACTGAAGCTTTCTTT.

In its sample, this clone was seen once. The rearrangement uses TRBV2 and TRBJ1-2; a weak D match, TRBD1 (5 bases). This CDR3 contains 14 residues. Germline CDR1 is SNHLY and CDR2 is FYNNEI. Trimming pared 0 bases from V and 6 bases from J, leaving 11 bases between. Here the CDR3 DNA reads TGTGCCAGCAGTGAAGCGCGGGGGAAAAATGGCTACACCTTC. It yields the protein CASSEARGKNGYTF. Drawing the rest from reference TRBV2 and TRBJ1-2, the complete variable domain is EPEVTQTPSHQVTQMGQEVILRCVPISNHLYFYWYRQILGQKVEFLVSFYNNEISEKSEIFDDQFSVERPDGSNFTLKIRSTKLEDSAMYFCASSEARGKNGYTFGSGTRLTVV.

V is TRBV18 and J is TRBJ1-2; 7 nucleotides align to TRBD1. V shed 3 bases, J shed 1 base, and the junction held 8 bases outside the gene matches. Germline CDR1 reads KGHSH; CDR2 reads LQKENI. The CDR3 has 16 residues. CDR3: CASSPSPDRFNYGYTF. DNA of the CDR3: TGTGCCAGCTCACCGAGCCCGGACAGGTTTAACTATGGCTACACCTTC.

J is TRBJ2-3 and V is TRBV7-9; 7 nucleotides agree with TRBD1. V lost 4 bases and J lost 4; bases outside the gene matches: 11. Germline V gene lookup returns CDR1 SEHNR and CDR2 FQNEAQ (reference sequence). The CDR3 is made up of 16 amino acids. The CDR3 reads CASSSRTGNSPDTQYF. The CDR3 DNA sequence: TGTGCCAGCAGCTCGCGGACAGGTAATAGCCCAGATACGCAGTATTTT.

The chain joins TRBV20-1 to TRBJ2-3; D is unclear. The germline V and J ends were trimmed by 6 bases and 2 bases, with 6 bases remaining between them. Germline lookup yields CDR1 DFQATT and CDR2 SNEGSKA (reference sequence). CDR3 length: 11 residues. In DNA, the CDR3 is TGCAGTGCCTTACTCACAGATACGCAGTATTTT. Translated: CSALLTDTQYF.

This clone was detected once. V and J are TRBV19 and TRBJ1-2, with no clear D. CDR1 is LNHDA and CDR2 is SQIVND in the germline V gene (reference sequence). V lost 7 bases to trimming and J lost 0 bases, with 12 bases between them. The CDR3 length is 14 residues. CDR3 bases: TGTGCCAGTAAGGGAGATCTGACTAACTATGGCTACACCTTC. This codes for CASKGDLTNYGYTF.

V is TRBV21-1 and J is TRBJ2-1; TRBD1, the table's D call, was not compared with the DNA. TRBV21-1 is deemed a pseudogene. This CDR3 comprises 15 residues. This CDR3 reads CASFPRQGGHNEQFF. The DNA of the CDR3 is TGTGCCAGCTTTCCCAGACAGGGGGGCCACAATGAGCAGTTCTTC.

The chain uses TRBV27 and TRBJ2-7; TRBD1 agrees at 9 bases. Germline V gives CDR1 MNHEY, CDR2 SMNVEV (reference sequence). Trimming at V came to 6 bases and at J to 7 bases, leaving 10 bases not matched to a gene. This CDR3 contains 14 residues. CDR3 nucleotides: TGTGCCAGCAGCCGGGACAGGGCCCCAAGGGAGCAGTACTTC. Residues: CASSRDRAPREQYF.

The rearrangement joins TRBV6-5 to TRBJ2-7, with 8 bases aligning to TRBD2. The CDR3 totals 14 residues. Per germline, CDR1 MNHEY and CDR2 SVGAGI. The V segment lost 6 bases and the J segment 0 bases; nucleotides outside the gene matches: 4. CDR3 bases: TGTGCCAGCAGACCGGGGGGGAGCTCCTACGAGCAGTACTTC. Residues: CASRPGGSSYEQYF.

This chain uses TRBV5-1 with TRBJ2-1; TRBD1 matches at 7 bases. The V and J ends lost 3 bases and 0 bases, in that order; junction bases with no gene match: 3. The germline gives CDR1 SGHRS, CDR2 YFSETQ. The CDR3 runs 15 residues. The CDR3 here is CASSYRGSSYNEQFF. CDR3 nucleotide sequence: TGCGCCAGCAGCTACAGGGGTAGCTCCTACAATGAGCAGTTCTTC.

The rearrangement links TRBV5-1 to TRBJ2-3; 7 bases are a match to TRBD2. Germline CDR1 reads SGHRS; CDR2 reads YFSETQ. This CDR3 has 14 amino acids. V dropped 5 bases and J dropped 0; count of bases not matched to a gene: 3. The CDR3 reads CASSDSGSTDTQYF. The CDR3, as DNA: TGCGCCAGCAGTGATAGCGGGAGCACAGATACGCAGTATTTT.

The rearrangement links TRBV10-1 to TRBJ2-1, with 12 bases fitting TRBD2. The V and J ends lost 2 bases and 7 bases, in that order; junction bases with no gene match: 3. The CDR3 has 15 amino acids. Germline V gene data show CDR1 as WNHNN and CDR2 as SYGVQD (reference sequence). The DNA of the CDR3 is TGCGCCAGCAGTGAGCTTCTAGCGGGAGGGAATGAGCAGTTCTTC. Translation: CASSELLAGGNEQFF.

V is TRBV11-2 and J is TRBJ1-3; the D gene is possibly TRBD1 (6 bases). V was pared by 1 base and J by 4 bases, with 17 bases between. CDR3 length: 17 residues. Germline V gives CDR1 SGHAT, CDR2 FQNNGV. The CDR3 loop is CASSLGDTFWRGNTIYF. CDR3 in DNA: TGTGCCAGCAGCTTAGGGGACACCTTCTGGCGGGGAAACACCATATATTTT.

The rearrangement links TRBV5-1 to TRBJ2-2; the D is unclear. This CDR3 spans 16 amino acids. V dropped 0 bases and J dropped 6 bases, with 15 bases sitting between them. CDR1 is SGHRS and CDR2 is YFSETQ in the germline V gene. The CDR3 loop is CASSLVMARGAGELFF. CDR3 in DNA: TGCGCCAGCAGCTTGGTTATGGCTAGAGGAGCCGGGGAGCTGTTTTTT. Using reference TRBV5-1 and TRBJ2-2 for the parts outside the CDR3, the full variable domain is KAGVTQTPRYLIKTRGQQVTLSCSPISGHRSVSWYQQTPGQGLQFLFEYFSETQRNKGNFPGRFSGRQFSNSRSEMNVSTLELGDSALYLCASSLVMARGAGELFFGEGSRLTVL.

The count of this clone is one. The V and J genes are TRBV18 and TRBJ1-5; a possible D gene is TRBD1 (5 bases). The CDR3 extends over 14 amino acids. The V end was cut by 0 bases, the J end by 5 bases, with 8 bases between. CDR1 and CDR2 from the germline V gene are KGHSH and LQKENI. For the CDR3, the DNA is TGTGCCAGCTCACCACCGGGGGGGTATCAGCCCCAGCATTTT. This sequence encodes CASSPPGGYQPQHF.

CDR3 sequence (DNA): TGTGCCAGCAGCCCGGGGACAGGTTACAATGAGCAGTTCTTC. Its translation: CASSPGTGYNEQFF. This sequence joins TRBV7-3 and TRBJ2-1, with 8 nucleotides matching TRBD1. Looked up from germline, CDR1 is SGHTA and CDR2 is FQGTGA. V gave up 5 bases and J gave up 4 bases; unmatched junction bases: 4. The CDR3 spans 14 residues.

This clone turned up a few times. The chain joins TRBV6-1 to TRBJ2-3; 8 bases are a match to TRBD1. The CDR3 is 14 residues long. Germline CDR1 MNHNS, CDR2 SASEGT. The trim removed 4 bases at V and 4 bases at J, leaving 4 bases unmatched. The CDR3 coding sequence is TGTGCCAGCAGTGGAGGACAGGGCGCAGATACGCAGTATTTT. Protein sequence: CASSGGQGADTQYF.